The 12 T cell receptor beta chains reported below all come from one sample, sequenced in a study of blood T cell repertoires in COVID-19. Method: immunoSEQ multiplex PCR; TCRdb's copy keeps in-frame clones and lacks some. The table shows around 230,000 clones, with less than 90% occurring only once. The specimen was peripheral blood. The receptors shown here come from a man in his forties with acute or convalescent COVID-19.

The count of this clone is one. This chain uses TRBV7-6 with TRBJ2-1; TRBD2 matches at 8 bases. V lost 6 bases, J lost 10 bases, and 14 bases stayed unmatched. CDR1 SGHVS and CDR2 FNYEAQ come from the germline V gene. This CDR3 contains 15 residues. CDR3 region: CASSPTGGGGSEQFF. In DNA, the CDR3 is TGTGCCAGCAGTCCAACCGGGGGGGGAGGGTCGGAGCAGTTCTTC.

The chain links TRBV9 to TRBJ1-2, with D perhaps matching TRBD1 (5 bases). Per the germline V gene, CDR1 is SGDLS and CDR2 is YYNGEE. This CDR3 region has 14 residues. Trimming took 2 bases from V and 3 from J, leaving 11 bases between them. DNA for the CDR3: TGTGCCAGCAGCGTTAAGGGAGGGGACTATGGCTACACCTTC. Amino acids: CASSVKGGDYGYTF.

The V gene is TRBV2, the J gene TRBJ1-2; D is unresolved. With 4 bases removed from V and 4 bases from J, the gap between germline ends came to 10 bases. Germline CDR1 SNHLY, CDR2 FYNNEI. The CDR3 is made up of 13 amino acids. In DNA, the CDR3 is TGTGCCAGCAGTGGAGGCCGGGTCTATGGCTACACCTTC. It translates to CASSGGRVYGYTF.

The genes are TRBV7-2 and TRBJ2-5, with D uncertain. V dropped 3 bases and J dropped 0 bases, with 14 bases sitting between them. Germline V gives CDR1 SGHTA, CDR2 FQGNSA. The length of the CDR3 is 16 residues. The CDR3: CASSLPRGRDQETQYF. The CDR3 nucleotides are TGTGCCAGCAGCTTGCCCAGAGGCCGAGACCAAGAGACCCAGTACTTC.

V is TRBV30 and J is TRBJ1-3; no definite D call. The CDR3 extends over 13 amino acids. Per germline, CDR1 GTSNPN and CDR2 SVGIG (reference sequence). Trimming cost V 7 bases and J 1 base, with 11 bases left between them. The CDR3 spells CASRRVSGNTIYF. CDR3 nucleotides: TGTGCCTCCCGAAGAGTGTCTGGAAACACCATATATTTT.

In this sample, this clone turned up once. V is TRBV29-1 and J is TRBJ2-7; possibly TRBD2 for D (6 bases). V was pared by 4 bases and J by 2 bases, with 12 bases between. The CDR3 covers 13 residues. The germline V gene has CDR1 SQVTM and CDR2 ANQGSEA. The CDR3 loop is CSVGRGLTYEQYF. In nucleotides, the CDR3 is TGCAGCGTTGGGAGGGGCCTTACCTACGAGCAGTACTTC.

This clone was observed once. V gene TRBV28 combines with J gene TRBJ2-7, with 13 bases fitting TRBD2. Germline-derived CDR1 and CDR2 are MDHEN and SYDVKM. J lost 1 base, V lost 8 bases, and 8 bases had no gene match. The CDR3 totals 16 residues. Here the CDR3 DNA reads TGTGCCAGCTCACGCCCGGGACTAGCGGGATCCTACGAGCAGTACTTC. It translates to CASSRPGLAGSYEQYF. The full variable domain, with the rest looked up from reference TRBV28 and TRBJ2-7, is DVKVTQSSRYLVKRTGEKVFLECVQDMDHENMFWYRQDPGLGLRLIYFSYDVKMKEKGDIPEGYSVSREKKERFSLILESASTNQTSMYLCASSRPGLAGSYEQYFGPGTRLTVT.

The rearrangement joins TRBV11-3 to TRBJ2-3, with TRBD2 matching over 13 bases. This CDR3 has 15 residues. The germline V gene has CDR1 SGHNT and CDR2 YENEEA. The V and J ends lost 5 bases and 8 bases, in that order; junction bases with no gene match: 7. DNA for the CDR3: TGTGCCAGCAGCCAGGGACTAGCGGGATACGGTACGCAGTATTTT. The encoded protein is CASSQGLAGYGTQYF.

The chain has TRBV5-4 and TRBJ1-1; D ambiguous. V was cut by 4 bases and J by 3 bases, with 13 bases left in between. CDR1 and CDR2 from the germline V gene are SGHNT and YYREEE (reference sequence). This CDR3 spans 14 amino acids. CDR3 bases: TGTGCCAGCAGCGCATGGATGGAGGACACTGAAGCTTTCTTT. It encodes CASSAWMEDTEAFF.

The chain joins TRBV6-5 to TRBJ1-4, with TRBD1 matching 8 bases. Germline loops: CDR1 MNHEY, CDR2 SVGAGI. CDR3 length: 14 amino acids. J was trimmed by 7 bases and V by 6 bases; bases with no gene match: 7. The CDR3 region is CASREDRAGEKLFF. CDR3 nucleotide sequence: TGTGCCAGCAGAGAGGACAGGGCCGGTGAAAAACTGTTTTTT.

In this sample, this clone turned up once. The V call is TRBV18, the J call TRBJ2-4; 9 bases match TRBD2. The J segment lost 1 base and the V segment lost 7 bases, leaving 11 bases of the junction unmatched. Germline V lookup: CDR1 KGHSH, CDR2 LQKENI. The CDR3 is 17 residues long. This CDR3 is CASLRTASGVAKNIQYF. The CDR3 DNA reads as TGTGCCAGCTTAAGGACCGCTAGCGGGGTGGCCAAAAACATTCAGTACTTC.

This chain connects TRBV19 to TRBJ2-2; 8 nucleotides match TRBD2. The CDR3 contains 16 residues. Trimming took 0 bases from V and 6 from J; bases not matched to a gene: 6. The germline gives CDR1 LNHDA, CDR2 SQIVND (reference sequence). CDR3 loop: CASSIDVAGWAGELFF. In nucleotides, the CDR3 is TGTGCCAGTAGTATAGATGTAGCGGGATGGGCCGGGGAGCTGTTTTTT.